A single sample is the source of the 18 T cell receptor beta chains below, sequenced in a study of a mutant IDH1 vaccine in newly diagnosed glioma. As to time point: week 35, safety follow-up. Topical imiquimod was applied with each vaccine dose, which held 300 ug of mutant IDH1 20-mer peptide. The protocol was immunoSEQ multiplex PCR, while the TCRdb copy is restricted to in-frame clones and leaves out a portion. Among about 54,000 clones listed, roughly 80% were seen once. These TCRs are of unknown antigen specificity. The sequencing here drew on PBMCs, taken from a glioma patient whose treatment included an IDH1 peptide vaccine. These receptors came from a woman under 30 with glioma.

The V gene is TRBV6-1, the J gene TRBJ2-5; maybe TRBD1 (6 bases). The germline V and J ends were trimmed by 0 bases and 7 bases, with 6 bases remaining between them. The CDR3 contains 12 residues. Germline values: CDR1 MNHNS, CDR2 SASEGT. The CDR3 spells CASSEAGGTQYF. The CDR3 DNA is TGTGCCAGCAGTGAAGCAGGGGGGACCCAGTACTTC.

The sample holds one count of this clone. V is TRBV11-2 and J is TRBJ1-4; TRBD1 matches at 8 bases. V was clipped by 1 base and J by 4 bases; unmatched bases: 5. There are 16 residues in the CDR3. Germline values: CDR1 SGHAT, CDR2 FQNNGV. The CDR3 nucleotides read TGTGCCAGCAGCTTAGCCACAGGGGGGGTTAATGAAAAACTGTTTTTT. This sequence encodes CASSLATGGVNEKLFF.

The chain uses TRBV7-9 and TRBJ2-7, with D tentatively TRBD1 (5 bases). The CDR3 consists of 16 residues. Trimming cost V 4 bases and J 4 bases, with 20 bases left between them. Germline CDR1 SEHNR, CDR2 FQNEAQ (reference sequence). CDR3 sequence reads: CASSSYLGLVEYEQYF. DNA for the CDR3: TGTGCCAGCAGCTCATACTTGGGGCTAGTTGAATACGAGCAGTACTTC.

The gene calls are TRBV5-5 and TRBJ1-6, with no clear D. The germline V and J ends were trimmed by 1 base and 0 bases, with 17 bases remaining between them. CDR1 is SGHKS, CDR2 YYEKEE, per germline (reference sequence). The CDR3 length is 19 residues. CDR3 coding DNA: TGTGCCAGCAGCTTGTATTTTAATGCGGCTTCCTCCTATAATTCACCCCTCCACTTT. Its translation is CASSLYFNAASSYNSPLHF.

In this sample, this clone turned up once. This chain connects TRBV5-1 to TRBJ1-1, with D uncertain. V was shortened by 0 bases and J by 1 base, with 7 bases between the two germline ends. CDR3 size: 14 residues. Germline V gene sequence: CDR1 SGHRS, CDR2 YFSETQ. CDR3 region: CASSLVGKNTEAFF. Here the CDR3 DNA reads TGCGCCAGCAGCTTGGTAGGGAAGAACACTGAAGCTTTCTTT.

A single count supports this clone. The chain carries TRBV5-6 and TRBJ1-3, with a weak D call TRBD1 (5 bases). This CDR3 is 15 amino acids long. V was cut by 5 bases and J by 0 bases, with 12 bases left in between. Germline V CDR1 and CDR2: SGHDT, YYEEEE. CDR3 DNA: TGTGCCAGCAGGCCGGGACGCCGCTCTGGAAACACCATATATTTT. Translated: CASRPGRRSGNTIYF.

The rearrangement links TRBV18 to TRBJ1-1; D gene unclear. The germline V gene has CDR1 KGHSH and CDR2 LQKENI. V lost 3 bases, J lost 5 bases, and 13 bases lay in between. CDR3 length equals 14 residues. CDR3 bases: TGTGCCAGCTCACCGAACGGACGAGGGACTGAAGCTTTCTTT. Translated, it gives CASSPNGRGTEAFF.

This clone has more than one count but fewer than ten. The CDR3 loop reads CASSVGGTGNTEAFF. For the CDR3, the DNA is TGTGCCAGCAGCGTAGGTGGGACAGGGAACACTGAAGCTTTCTTT. The chain employs TRBV9 and TRBJ1-1; 8 bases align to TRBD1. The V segment lost 0 bases and the J segment 1 base; nucleotides outside the gene matches: 2. CDR1 is SGDLS and CDR2 is YYNGEE in the germline V gene. The CDR3 runs 15 residues.

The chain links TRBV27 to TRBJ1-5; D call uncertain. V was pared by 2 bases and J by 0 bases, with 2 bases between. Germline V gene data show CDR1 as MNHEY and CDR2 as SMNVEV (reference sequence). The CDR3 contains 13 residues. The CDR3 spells CASSLGSNQPQHF. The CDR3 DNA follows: TGTGCCAGCAGTTTAGGTAGCAATCAGCCCCAGCATTTT.

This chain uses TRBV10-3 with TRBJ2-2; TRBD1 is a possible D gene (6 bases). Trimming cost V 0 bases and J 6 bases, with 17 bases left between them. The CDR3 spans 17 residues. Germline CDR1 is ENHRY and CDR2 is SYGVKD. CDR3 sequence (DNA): TGTGCCATCAGTGAGTCTGCAGGGACAATACAGGCCGGGGAGCTGTTTTTT. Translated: CAISESAGTIQAGELFF.

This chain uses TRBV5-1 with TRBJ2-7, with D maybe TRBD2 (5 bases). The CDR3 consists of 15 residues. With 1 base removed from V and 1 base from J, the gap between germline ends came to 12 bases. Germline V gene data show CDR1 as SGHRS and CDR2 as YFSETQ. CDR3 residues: CASSLWQEASYEQYF. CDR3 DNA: TGCGCCAGCAGCTTGTGGCAGGAGGCTTCCTACGAGCAGTACTTC. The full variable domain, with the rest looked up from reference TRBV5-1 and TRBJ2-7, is KAGVTQTPRYLIKTRGQQVTLSCSPISGHRSVSWYQQTPGQGLQFLFEYFSETQRNKGNFPGRFSGRQFSNSRSEMNVSTLELGDSALYLCASSLWQEASYEQYFGPGTRLTVT.

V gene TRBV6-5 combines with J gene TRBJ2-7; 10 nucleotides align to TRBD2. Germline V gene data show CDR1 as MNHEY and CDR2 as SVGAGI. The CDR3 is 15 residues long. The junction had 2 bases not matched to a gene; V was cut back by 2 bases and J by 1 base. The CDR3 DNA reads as TGTGCCAGCAGTTACGTAGCGGGGGGTTCCTACGAGCAGTACTTC. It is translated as CASSYVAGGSYEQYF.

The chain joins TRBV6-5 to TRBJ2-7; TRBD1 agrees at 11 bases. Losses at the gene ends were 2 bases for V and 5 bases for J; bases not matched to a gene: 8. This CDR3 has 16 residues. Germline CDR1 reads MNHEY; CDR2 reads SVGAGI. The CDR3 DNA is TGTGCCAGCAGTTACATCGGGACAGGGGGTTTCAACGAGCAGTACTTC. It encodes CASSYIGTGGFNEQYF.

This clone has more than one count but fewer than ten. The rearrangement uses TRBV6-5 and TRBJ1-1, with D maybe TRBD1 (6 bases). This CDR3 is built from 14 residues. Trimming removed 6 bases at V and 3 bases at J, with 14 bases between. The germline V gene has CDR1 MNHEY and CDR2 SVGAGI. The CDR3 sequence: CASRYTGPHTEAFF. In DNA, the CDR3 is TGTGCCAGCAGATACACAGGGCCCCACACTGAAGCTTTCTTT.

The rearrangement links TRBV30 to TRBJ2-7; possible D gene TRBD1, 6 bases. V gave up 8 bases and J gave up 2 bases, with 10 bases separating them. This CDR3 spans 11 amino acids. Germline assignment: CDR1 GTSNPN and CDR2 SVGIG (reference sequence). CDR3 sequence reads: CAGDMPYEQYF. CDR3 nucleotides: TGTGCCGGGGACATGCCCTACGAGCAGTACTTC.

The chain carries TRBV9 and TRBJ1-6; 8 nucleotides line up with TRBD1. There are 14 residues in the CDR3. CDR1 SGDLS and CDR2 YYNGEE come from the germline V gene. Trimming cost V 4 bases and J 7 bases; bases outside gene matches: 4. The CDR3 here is CASSFQGANSPLHF. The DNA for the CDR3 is TGTGCCAGCAGCTTCCAGGGGGCGAATTCACCCCTCCACTTT. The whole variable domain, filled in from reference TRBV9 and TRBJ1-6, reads DSGVTQTPKHLITATGQRVTLRCSPRSGDLSVYWYQQSLDQGLQFLIQYYNGEERAKGNILERFSAQQFPDLHSELNLSSLELGDSALYFCASSFQGANSPLHFGNGTRLTVT.

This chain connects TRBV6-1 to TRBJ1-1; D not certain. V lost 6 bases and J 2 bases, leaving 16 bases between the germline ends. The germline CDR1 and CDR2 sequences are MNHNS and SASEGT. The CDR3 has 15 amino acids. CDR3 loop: CASSAKTSGNTEAFF. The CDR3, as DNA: TGTGCCAGCAGCGCCAAGACGTCGGGCAACACTGAAGCTTTCTTT.

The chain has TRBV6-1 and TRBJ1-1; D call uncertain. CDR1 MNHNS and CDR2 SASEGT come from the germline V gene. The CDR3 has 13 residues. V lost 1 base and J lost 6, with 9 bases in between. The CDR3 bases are TGTGCCAGCAGTGAAGGGGATAGGGCTGAAGCTTTCTTT. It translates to CASSEGDRAEAFF.